This TCR beta chain was captured by sequencing in a study of cytotoxic CD8 clonotypes in ibrutinib-treated CLL. Study information: Some 10 relapsed/refractory, roughly 16 treatment-naive; 17 IGHV unmutated.

The data were produced by immunoSEQ multiplex PCR, yet TCRdb's version contains in-frame clones alone and is incomplete. The table records around 310,000 clones, approximately 80% of them present only once. The sample holds a few counts of this clone. Its specificity is unknown. Regarding the study as a whole: With treatment, public clonotypes, which were uncommon, either contracted or remained stable.

V was clipped by 1 base and J by 3 bases, with 7 bases between them. Germline CDR1 is SGHTA and CDR2 is FQGNSA. CDR3 length equals 14 residues. V gene TRBV7-2 combines with J gene TRBJ1-5; D unresolved. The sequences come from PBMCs, collected before ibrutinib treatment. The sequence was obtained from a human donor with chronic lymphocytic leukemia. CDR3 in amino acids: CASSLGRINQPQHF. CDR3 bases: TGTGCCAGCAGCTTAGGACGTATCAATCAGCCCCAGCATTTT.